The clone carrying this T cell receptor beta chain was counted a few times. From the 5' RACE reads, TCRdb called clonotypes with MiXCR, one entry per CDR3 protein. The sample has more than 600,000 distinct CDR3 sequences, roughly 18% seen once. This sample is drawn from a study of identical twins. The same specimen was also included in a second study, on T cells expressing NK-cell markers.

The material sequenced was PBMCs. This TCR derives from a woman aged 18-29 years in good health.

The CDR3 protein is CASSVELASRIQYF. For the CDR3, the DNA is TGTGCCAGCAGCGTAGAACTTGCCAGCCGCATTCAGTACTTC. The chain links TRBV9 to TRBJ2-4; D is ambiguous. The germline V gene has CDR1 SGDLS and CDR2 YYNGEE. Trimming removed 0 bases at V and 9 bases at J, with 13 bases between. This CDR3 is built from 14 residues.